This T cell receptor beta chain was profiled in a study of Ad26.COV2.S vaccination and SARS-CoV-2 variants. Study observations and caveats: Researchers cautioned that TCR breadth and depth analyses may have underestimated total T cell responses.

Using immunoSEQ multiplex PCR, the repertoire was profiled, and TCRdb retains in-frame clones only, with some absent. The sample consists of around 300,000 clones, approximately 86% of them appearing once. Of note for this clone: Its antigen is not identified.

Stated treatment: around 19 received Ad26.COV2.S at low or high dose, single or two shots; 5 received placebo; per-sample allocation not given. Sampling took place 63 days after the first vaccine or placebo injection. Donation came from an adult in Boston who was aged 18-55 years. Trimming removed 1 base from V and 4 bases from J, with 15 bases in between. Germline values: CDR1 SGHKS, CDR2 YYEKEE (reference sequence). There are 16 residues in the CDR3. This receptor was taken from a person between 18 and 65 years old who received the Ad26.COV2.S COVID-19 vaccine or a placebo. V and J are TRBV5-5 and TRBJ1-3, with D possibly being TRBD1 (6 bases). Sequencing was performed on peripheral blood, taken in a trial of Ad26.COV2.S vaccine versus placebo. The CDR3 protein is CASSLTTGSHGNTIYF. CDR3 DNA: TGTGCCAGCAGCTTGACTACAGGGTCGCACGGAAACACCATATATTTT.